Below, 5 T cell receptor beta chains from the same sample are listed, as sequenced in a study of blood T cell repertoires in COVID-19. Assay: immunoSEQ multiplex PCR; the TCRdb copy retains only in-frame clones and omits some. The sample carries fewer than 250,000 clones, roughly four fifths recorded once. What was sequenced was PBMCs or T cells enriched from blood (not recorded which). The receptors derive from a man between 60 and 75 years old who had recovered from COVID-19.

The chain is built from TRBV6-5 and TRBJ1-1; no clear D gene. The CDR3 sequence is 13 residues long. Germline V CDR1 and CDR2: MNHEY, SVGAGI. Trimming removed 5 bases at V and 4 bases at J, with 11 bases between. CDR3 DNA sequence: TGTGCCAGCAGTCAACGAGAGGGCACTGAAGCTTTCTTT. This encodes CASSQREGTEAFF.

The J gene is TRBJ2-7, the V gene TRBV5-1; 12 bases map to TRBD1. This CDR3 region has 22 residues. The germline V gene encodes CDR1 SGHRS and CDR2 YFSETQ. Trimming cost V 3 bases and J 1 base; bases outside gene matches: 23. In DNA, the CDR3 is TGCGCCAGCAGCTGGACGGGACAGGGGGCTTCAGGACTAGCGGTGCTATCCTACGAGCAGTACTTC. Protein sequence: CASSWTGQGASGLAVLSYEQYF.

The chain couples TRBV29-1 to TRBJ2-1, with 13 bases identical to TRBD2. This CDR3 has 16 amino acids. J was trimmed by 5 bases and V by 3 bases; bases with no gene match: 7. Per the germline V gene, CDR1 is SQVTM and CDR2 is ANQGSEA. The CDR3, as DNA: TGCAGCGTTGATCGTTTTGGGACTAGCGGGGACAATGAGCAGTTCTTC. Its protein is CSVDRFGTSGDNEQFF.

In nucleotides, the CDR3 is TGTGCCAGCAGTTTGACAGGGACCATGAACACTGAAGCTTTCTTT. It is translated as CASSLTGTMNTEAFF. The chain has TRBV27 and TRBJ1-1, with 7 bases fitting TRBD1. V shed 3 bases, J shed 0 bases, and the junction held 4 bases outside the gene matches. The CDR3 is 15 residues long. Germline lookup yields CDR1 MNHEY and CDR2 SMNVEV (reference sequence).

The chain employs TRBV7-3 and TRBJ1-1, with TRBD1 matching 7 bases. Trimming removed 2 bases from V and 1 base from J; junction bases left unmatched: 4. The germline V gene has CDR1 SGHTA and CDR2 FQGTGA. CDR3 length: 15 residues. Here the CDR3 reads CASSLLGQKNTEAFF. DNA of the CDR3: TGTGCCAGCAGCTTATTGGGACAGAAGAACACTGAAGCTTTCTTT.